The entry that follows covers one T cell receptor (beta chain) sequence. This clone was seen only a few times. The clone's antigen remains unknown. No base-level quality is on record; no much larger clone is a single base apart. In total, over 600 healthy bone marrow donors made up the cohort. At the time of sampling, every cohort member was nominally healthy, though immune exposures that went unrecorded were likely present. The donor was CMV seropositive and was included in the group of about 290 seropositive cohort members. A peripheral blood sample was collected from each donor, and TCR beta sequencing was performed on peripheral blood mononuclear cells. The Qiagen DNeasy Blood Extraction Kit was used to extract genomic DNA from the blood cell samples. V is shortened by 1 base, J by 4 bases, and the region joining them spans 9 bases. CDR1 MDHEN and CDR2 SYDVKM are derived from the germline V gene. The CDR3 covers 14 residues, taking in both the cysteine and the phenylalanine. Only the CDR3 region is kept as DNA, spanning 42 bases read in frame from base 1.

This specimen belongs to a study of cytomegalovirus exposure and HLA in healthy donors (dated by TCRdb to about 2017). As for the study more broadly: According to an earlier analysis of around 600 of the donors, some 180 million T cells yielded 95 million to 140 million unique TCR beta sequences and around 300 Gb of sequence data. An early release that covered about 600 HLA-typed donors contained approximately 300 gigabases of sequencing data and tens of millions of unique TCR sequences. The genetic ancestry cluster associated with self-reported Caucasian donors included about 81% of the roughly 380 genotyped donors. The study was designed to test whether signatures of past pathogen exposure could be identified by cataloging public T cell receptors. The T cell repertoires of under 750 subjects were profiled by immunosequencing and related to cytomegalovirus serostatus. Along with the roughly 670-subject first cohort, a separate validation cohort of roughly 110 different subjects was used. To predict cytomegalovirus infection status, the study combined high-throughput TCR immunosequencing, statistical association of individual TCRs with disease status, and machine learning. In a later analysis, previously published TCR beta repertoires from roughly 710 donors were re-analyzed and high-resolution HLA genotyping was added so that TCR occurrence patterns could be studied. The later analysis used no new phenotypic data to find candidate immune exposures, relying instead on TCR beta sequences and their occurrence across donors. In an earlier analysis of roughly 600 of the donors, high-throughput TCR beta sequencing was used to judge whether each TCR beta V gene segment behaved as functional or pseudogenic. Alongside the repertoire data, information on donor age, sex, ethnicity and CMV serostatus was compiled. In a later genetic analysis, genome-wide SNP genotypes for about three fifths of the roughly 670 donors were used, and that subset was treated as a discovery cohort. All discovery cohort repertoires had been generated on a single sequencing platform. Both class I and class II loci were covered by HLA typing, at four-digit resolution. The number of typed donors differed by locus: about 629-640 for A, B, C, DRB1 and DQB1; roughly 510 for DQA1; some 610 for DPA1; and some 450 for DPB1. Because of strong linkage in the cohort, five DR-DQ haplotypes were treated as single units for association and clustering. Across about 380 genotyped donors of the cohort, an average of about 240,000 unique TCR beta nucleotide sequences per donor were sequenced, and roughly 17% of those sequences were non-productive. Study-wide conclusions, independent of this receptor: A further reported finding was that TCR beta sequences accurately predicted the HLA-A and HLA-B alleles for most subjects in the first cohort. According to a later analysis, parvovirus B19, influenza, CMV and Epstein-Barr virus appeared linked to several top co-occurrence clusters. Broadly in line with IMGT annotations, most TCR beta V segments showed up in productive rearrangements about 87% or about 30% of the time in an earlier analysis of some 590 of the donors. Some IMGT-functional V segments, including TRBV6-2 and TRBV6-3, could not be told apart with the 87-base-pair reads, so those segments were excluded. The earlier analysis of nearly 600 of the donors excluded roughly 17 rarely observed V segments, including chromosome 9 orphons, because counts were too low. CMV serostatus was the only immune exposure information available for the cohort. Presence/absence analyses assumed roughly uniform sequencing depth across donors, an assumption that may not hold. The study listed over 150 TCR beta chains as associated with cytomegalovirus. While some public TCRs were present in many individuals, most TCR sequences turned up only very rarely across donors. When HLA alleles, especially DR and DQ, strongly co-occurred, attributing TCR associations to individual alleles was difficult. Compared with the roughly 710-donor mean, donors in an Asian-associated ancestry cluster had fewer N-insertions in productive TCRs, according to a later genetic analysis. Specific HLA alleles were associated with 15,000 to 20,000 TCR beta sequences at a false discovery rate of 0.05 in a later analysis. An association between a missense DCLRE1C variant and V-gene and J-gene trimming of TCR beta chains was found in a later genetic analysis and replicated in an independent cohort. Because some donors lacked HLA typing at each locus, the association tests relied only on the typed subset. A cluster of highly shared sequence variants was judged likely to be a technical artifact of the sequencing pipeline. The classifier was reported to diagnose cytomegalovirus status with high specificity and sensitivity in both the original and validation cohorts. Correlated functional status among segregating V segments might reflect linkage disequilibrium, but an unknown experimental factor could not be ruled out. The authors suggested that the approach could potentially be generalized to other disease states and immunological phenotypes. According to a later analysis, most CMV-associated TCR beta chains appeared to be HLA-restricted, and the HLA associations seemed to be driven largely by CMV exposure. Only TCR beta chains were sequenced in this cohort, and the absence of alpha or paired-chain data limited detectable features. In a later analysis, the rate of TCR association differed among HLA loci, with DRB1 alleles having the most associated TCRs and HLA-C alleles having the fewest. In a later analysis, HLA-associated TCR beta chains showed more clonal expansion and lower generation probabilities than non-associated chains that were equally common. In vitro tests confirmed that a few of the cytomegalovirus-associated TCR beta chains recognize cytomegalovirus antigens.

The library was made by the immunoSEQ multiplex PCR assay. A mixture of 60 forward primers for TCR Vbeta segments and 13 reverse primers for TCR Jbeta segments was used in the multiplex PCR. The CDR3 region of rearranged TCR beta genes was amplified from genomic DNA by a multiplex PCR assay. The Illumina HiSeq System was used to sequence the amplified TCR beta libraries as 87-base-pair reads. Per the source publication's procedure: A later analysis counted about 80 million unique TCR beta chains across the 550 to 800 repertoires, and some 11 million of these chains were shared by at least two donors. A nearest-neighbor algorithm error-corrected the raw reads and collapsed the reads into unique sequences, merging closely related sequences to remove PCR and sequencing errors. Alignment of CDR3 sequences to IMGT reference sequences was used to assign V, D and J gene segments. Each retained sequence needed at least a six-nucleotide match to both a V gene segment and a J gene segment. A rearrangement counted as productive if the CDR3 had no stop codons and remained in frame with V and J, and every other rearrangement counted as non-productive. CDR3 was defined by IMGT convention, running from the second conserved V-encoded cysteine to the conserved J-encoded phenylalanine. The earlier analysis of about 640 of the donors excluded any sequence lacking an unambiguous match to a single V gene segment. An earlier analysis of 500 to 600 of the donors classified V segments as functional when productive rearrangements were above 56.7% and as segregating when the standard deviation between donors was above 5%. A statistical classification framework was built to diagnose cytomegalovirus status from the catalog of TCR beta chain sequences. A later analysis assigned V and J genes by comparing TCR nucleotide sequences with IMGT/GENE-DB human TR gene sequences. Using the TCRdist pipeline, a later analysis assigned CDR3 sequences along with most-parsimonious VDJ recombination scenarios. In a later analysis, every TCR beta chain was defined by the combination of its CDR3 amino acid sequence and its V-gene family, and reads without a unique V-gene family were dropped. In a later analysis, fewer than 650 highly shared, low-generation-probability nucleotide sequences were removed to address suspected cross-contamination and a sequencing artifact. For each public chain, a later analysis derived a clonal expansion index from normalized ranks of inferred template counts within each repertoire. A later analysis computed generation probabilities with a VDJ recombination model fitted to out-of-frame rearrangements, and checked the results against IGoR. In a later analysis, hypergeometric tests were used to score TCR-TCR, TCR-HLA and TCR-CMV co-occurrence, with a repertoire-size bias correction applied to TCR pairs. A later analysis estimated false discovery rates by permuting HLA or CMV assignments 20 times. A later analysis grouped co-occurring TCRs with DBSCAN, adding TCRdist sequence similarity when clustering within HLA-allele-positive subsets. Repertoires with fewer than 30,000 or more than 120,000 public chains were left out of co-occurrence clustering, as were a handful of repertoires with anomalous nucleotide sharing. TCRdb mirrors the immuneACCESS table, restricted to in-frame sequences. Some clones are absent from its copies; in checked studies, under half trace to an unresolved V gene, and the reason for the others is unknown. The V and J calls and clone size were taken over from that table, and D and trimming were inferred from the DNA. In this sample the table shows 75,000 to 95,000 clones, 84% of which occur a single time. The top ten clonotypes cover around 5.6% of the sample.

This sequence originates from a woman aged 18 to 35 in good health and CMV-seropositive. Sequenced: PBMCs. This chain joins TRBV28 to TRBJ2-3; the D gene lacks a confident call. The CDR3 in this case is CASSLYTHSDTQYF. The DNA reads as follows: TGTGCCAGCAGTTTATATACCCACTCAGATACGCAGTATTTT.